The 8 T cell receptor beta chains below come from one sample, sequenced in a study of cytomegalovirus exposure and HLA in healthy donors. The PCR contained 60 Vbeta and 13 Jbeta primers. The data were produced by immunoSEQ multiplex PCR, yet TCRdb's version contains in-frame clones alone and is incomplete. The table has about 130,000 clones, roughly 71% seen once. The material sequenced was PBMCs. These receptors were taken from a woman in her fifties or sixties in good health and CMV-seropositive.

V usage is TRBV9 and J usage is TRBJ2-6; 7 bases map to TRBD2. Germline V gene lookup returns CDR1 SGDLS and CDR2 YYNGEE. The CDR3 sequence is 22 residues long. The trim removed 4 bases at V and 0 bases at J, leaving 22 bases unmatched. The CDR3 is CASSPPHRGVQRGFSGANVLTF. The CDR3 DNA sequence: TGTGCCAGCAGCCCCCCACACCGTGGGGTACAGCGGGGCTTCTCTGGGGCCAACGTCCTGACTTTC.

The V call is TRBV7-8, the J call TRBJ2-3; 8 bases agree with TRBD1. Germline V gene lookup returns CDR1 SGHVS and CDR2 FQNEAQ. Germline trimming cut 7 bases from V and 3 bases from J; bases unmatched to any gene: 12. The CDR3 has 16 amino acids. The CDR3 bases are TGTGCCAGCACCGGGCAGGGGGCCATTGGGACAGATACGCAGTATTTT. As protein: CASTGQGAIGTDTQYF.

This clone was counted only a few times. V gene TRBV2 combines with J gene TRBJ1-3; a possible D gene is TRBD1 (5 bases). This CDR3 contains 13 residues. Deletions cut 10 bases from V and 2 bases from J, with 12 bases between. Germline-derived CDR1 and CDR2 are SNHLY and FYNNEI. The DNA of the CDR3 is TGTGCCAACGGGAGGGGAACTGGAAACACCATATATTTT. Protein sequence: CANGRGTGNTIYF.

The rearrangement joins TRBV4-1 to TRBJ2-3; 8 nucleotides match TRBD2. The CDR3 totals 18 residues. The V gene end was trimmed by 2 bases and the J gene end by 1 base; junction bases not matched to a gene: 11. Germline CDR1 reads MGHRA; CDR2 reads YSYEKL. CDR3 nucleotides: TGCGCCAGCAGCCAACTACCGGCGCGGGGGGCTGGCACAGATACGCAGTATTTT. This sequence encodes CASSQLPARGAGTDTQYF.

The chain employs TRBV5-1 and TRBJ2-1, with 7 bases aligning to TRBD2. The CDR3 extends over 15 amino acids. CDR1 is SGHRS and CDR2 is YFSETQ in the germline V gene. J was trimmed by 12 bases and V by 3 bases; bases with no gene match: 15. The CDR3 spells CASSSRLAMGEGQFF. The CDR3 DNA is TGCGCCAGCAGCTCCAGACTAGCAATGGGGGAAGGGCAGTTCTTC.

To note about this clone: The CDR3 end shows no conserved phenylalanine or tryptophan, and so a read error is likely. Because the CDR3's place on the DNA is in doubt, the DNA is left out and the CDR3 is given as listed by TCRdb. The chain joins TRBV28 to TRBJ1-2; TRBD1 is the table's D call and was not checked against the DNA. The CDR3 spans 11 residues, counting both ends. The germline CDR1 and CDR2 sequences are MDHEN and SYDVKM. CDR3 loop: CASRGTGHRVI.

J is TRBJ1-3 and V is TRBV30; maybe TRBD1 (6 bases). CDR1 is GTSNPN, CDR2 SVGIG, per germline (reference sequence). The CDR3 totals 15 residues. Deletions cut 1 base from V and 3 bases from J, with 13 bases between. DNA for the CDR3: TGTGCCTGGAGTGGAGGACAGCGGAGTGGAAACACCATATATTTT. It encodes CAWSGGQRSGNTIYF. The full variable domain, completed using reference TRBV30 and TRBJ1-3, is SQTIHQWPATLVQPVGSPLSLECTVEGTSNPNLYWYRQAAGRGLQLLFYSVGIGQISSEVPQNLSASRPQDRQFILSSKKLLLSDSGFYLCAWSGGQRSGNTIYFGEGSWLTVV.

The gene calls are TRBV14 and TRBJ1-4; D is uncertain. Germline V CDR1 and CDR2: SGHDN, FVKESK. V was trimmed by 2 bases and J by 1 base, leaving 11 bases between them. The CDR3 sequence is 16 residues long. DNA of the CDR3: TGTGCCAGCAGCCAAAATTTTGGCAGAACTAATGAAAAACTGTTTTTT. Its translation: CASSQNFGRTNEKLFF. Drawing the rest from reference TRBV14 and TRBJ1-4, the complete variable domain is EAGVTQFPSHSVIEKGQTVTLRCDPISGHDNLYWYRRVMGKEIKFLLHFVKESKQDESGMPNNRFLAERTGGTYSTLKVQPAELEDSGVYFCASSQNFGRTNEKLFFGSGTQLSVL.